The 18 T cell receptor beta chains presented below share a single source sample, sequenced in a study of cytomegalovirus exposure and HLA in healthy donors. PCR primers comprised 60 Vbeta and 13 Jbeta primers. Method: immunoSEQ multiplex PCR; TCRdb's copy keeps in-frame clones and lacks some. The sample lists tens of thousands of clones; 80% were seen once. Material for sequencing was PBMCs. The receptors here all came from a male donor in good health and CMV-seronegative.

The chain uses TRBV28 and TRBJ2-7; 7 bases match TRBD1. V shed 8 bases and J 6 bases; nucleotides not matched to a gene: 10. The germline gives CDR1 MDHEN, CDR2 SYDVKM. CDR3 length equals 13 residues. The CDR3 sequence is CASGRTGLSEQYF. The CDR3 region has the DNA TGTGCCAGCGGCCGGACAGGTCTCTCCGAGCAGTACTTC. The full variable domain, in which reference TRBV28 and TRBJ2-7 provide the parts outside the CDR3, is DVKVTQSSRYLVKRTGEKVFLECVQDMDHENMFWYRQDPGLGLRLIYFSYDVKMKEKGDIPEGYSVSREKKERFSLILESASTNQTSMYLCASGRTGLSEQYFGPGTRLTVT.

The genes are TRBV27 and TRBJ2-2; possible D gene TRBD2, 5 bases. The CDR3 spans 12 residues. The germline CDR1 and CDR2 sequences are MNHEY and SMNVEV (reference sequence). V lost 3 bases and J lost 6, with 5 bases in between. CDR3 residues: CASSFSAGELFF. CDR3 in DNA: TGTGCCAGCAGTTTTAGCGCCGGGGAGCTGTTTTTT.

J is TRBJ1-5 and V is TRBV28, with TRBD1 as a possible D gene (6 bases). Per the germline V gene, CDR1 is MDHEN and CDR2 is SYDVKM. Trimming shortened V by 6 bases and J by 0 bases, and 12 bases separated the two germline ends. This CDR3 region has 15 residues. This CDR3 is CASSHDRFSNQPQHF. The CDR3 region has the DNA TGTGCCAGCAGCCACGACAGGTTTAGCAATCAGCCCCAGCATTTT.

The gene calls are TRBV5-1 and TRBJ2-7; no definite D call. The CDR3 is 14 residues long. From germline, CDR1 is SGHRS and CDR2 YFSETQ. V lost 0 bases and J 2 bases, leaving 9 bases between the germline ends. The CDR3 is CASSLAQDPYEQYF. In nucleotides, the CDR3 is TGCGCCAGCAGCTTGGCGCAGGATCCCTACGAGCAGTACTTC.

This chain uses TRBV29-1 with TRBJ1-2; 11 bases align to TRBD1. The ends lost 8 bases at V and 5 bases at J; junction bases unmatched: 4. CDR3 size: 12 residues. Per germline, CDR1 SQVTM and CDR2 ANQGSEA. CDR3 protein: CSFGQGAYGYTF. The DNA for the CDR3 is TGCAGCTTCGGACAGGGGGCTTATGGCTACACCTTC.

The rearrangement links TRBV30 to TRBJ1-3; D ambiguous. CDR1 is GTSNPN, CDR2 SVGIG, per germline (reference sequence). Trimming took 5 bases from V and 0 from J, leaving 11 bases between them. The CDR3 spans 14 residues. CDR3 amino acids: CAWVTPYSGNTIYF. CDR3 coding DNA: TGTGCCTGGGTAACACCGTACTCTGGAAACACCATATATTTT.

The count of this clone is one. The chain has TRBV4-1 and TRBJ2-3; possibly TRBD1 for D (5 bases). This CDR3 has 14 amino acids. Trimming left V 4 bases short and J 0 bases short, with 8 bases between. CDR1 is MGHRA and CDR2 is YSYEKL in the germline V gene. The CDR3 sequence is CASSLRQSTDTQYF. DNA of the CDR3: TGCGCCAGCAGCCTTAGACAGAGCACAGATACGCAGTATTTT.

The V call is TRBV10-3, the J call TRBJ1-1, with 9 bases that match TRBD1. CDR1 is ENHRY, CDR2 SYGVKD, per germline. The CDR3 length is 14 residues. J lost 4 bases, V lost 6 bases, and 6 bases had no gene match. CDR3 bases: TGTGCCATCAGCCTACAGGGGGCGAGCACTGAAGCTTTCTTT. Its protein is CAISLQGASTEAFF.

The CDR3 protein is CASSELYRSYEQYF. CDR3 nucleotide sequence: TGTGCCAGCAGTGAATTGTACCGTAGCTACGAGCAGTACTTC. V usage is TRBV25-1 and J usage is TRBJ2-7; D remains ambiguous. This CDR3 is built from 14 residues. The germline V and J ends were trimmed by 1 base and 3 bases, with 10 bases remaining between them. The V gene's germline CDR1 is MGHDK and CDR2 SYGVNS.

The chain uses TRBV30 and TRBJ2-7; 9 bases match TRBD1. V shed 4 bases, J shed 2 bases, and the junction held 9 bases outside the gene matches. The germline V gene has CDR1 GTSNPN and CDR2 SVGIG (reference sequence). The CDR3 is made up of 15 amino acids. Here the CDR3 reads CAWTPGQGGTYEQYF. CDR3 nucleotide sequence: TGTGCCTGGACCCCGGGACAGGGCGGTACCTACGAGCAGTACTTC.

The rearrangement uses TRBV27 and TRBJ2-1, with D possibly being TRBD2 (5 bases). CDR1 and CDR2 from the germline V gene are MNHEY and SMNVEV (reference sequence). The germline V and J ends were trimmed by 5 bases and 10 bases, with 18 bases remaining between them. The CDR3 length is 14 residues. CDR3 region: CASSLAPTQTEQFF. The CDR3, as DNA: TGTGCCAGCAGTCTAGCCCCCACCCAAACCGAGCAGTTCTTC.

This chain uses TRBV7-9 with TRBJ1-2; a weak D match, TRBD1 (5 bases). Germline lookup yields CDR1 SEHNR and CDR2 FQNEAQ (reference sequence). The CDR3 runs 13 residues. V was shortened by 1 base and J by 7 bases, with 10 bases between the two germline ends. The CDR3: CASSLVRDFGYTF. DNA of the CDR3: TGTGCCAGCAGCTTAGTGCGGGACTTTGGCTACACCTTC. The full variable domain, completed using reference TRBV7-9 and TRBJ1-2, is DTGVSQNPRHKITKRGQNVTFRCDPISEHNRLYWYRQTLGQGPEFLTYFQNEAQLEKSRLLSDRFSAERPKGSFSTLEIQRTEQGDSAMYLCASSLVRDFGYTFGSGTRLTVV.

The gene calls are TRBV16 and TRBJ2-7, with 8 bases fitting TRBD1. CDR1 is KGHSY, CDR2 FQNENV, per germline. The CDR3 is 14 residues long. J lost 2 bases, V lost 4 bases, and 4 bases had no gene match. In DNA form, the CDR3 reads TGTGCCAGCAGCCTGGGACAGGTTCCCTACGAGCAGTACTTC. This encodes CASSLGQVPYEQYF.

This rearrangement joins TRBV6-5 to TRBJ2-3, with 9 positions matching TRBD2. The germline V gene has CDR1 MNHEY and CDR2 SVGAGI. Losses at the gene ends were 2 bases for V and 2 bases for J; bases not matched to a gene: 5. The CDR3 contains 16 residues. CDR3 loop: CASSYHGGGATDTQYF. In nucleotides, the CDR3 is TGTGCCAGCAGTTACCATGGCGGGGGGGCCACAGATACGCAGTATTTT.

CDR3 sequence: CASSKDTSEAFF. The CDR3 bases are TGTGCCAGCAGCAAGGACACGTCTGAAGCTTTCTTT. This chain links TRBV2 with TRBJ1-1; possible D gene TRBD1, 5 bases. Trimming pared 6 bases from V and 6 bases from J, leaving 11 bases between. The CDR3 totals 12 residues. Germline V lookup: CDR1 SNHLY, CDR2 FYNNEI.

The CDR3 bases are TGTGCCAGCAGACGAGCACAGGGTACCCAGTACTTC. Protein sequence: CASRRAQGTQYF. This chain joins TRBV25-1 and TRBJ2-5; a possible D gene is TRBD1 (6 bases). The CDR3 length is 12 residues. Germline CDR1 MGHDK, CDR2 SYGVNS. Trimming stripped 6 bases from V and 8 bases from J, with 13 bases between.

V usage is TRBV5-1 and J usage is TRBJ1-2; D might be TRBD1 (5 bases). Germline loops: CDR1 SGHRS, CDR2 YFSETQ. The CDR3 is 14 residues long. The V end lost 0 bases, the J end lost 2 bases, and 8 bases lay between the germline ends. CDR3 DNA sequence: TGCGCCAGCAGCTTGGTCGACAGAAACTATGGCTACACCTTC. Translating gives CASSLVDRNYGYTF.

J is TRBJ1-5 and V is TRBV15, with TRBD1 matching over 9 bases. Germline CDR1 reads LNHNV; CDR2 reads YYDKDF (reference sequence). CDR3 length: 16 amino acids. J lost 1 base, V lost 3 bases, and 4 bases had no gene match. The DNA for the CDR3 is TGTGCCACCAGCAGGGAAGGACAGGGGAGCAATCAGCCCCAGCATTTT. Protein sequence: CATSREGQGSNQPQHF.